The rows below give T cell receptor beta chains drawn from one sample of a study of blood T cell repertoires in COVID-19. TCRdb keeps only in-frame clones here, not all; method: immunoSEQ multiplex PCR. The sample contains roughly 380,000 clones, about 89% of which appear only once. The specimen was peripheral blood. The source of these receptors is a woman between 35 and 50 years old with COVID-19, enrolled during active disease. Each CDR3 is given with its conserved first and last residue. A D gene is named only where the DNA matches it firmly. Some rows mark clone size as missing; the rest say once, few, many or name a class of expanded clone.

>TRBD1|.|TRBV19|TRBJ2-1
TGTGCCAGTAGCCAGTACCCGGGACAGGGTTACAATGAGCAGTTCTTC
CASSQYPGQGYNEQFF
>.|.|TRBV5-1|TRBJ1-1
TGCGCCAGCAGTTCAGATACTGAAGCTTTCTTT
CASSSDTEAFF
>.|.|TRBV28|TRBJ1-1
TGTGCCAGCAGTTTTCAGGCGACCACTGAAGCTTTCTTT
CASSFQATTEAFF
>TRBD1|.|TRBV19|TRBJ1-5
TGTGCCAGTGTCAGCGACAGGGCCAATCAGCCCCAGCATTTT
CASVSDRANQPQHF
>TRBD1|.|TRBV28|TRBJ2-2
TGTGCCAGCAGTCATGTACAGGGGGTCGGGGAGCTGTTTTTT
CASSHVQGVGELFF
>.|.|TRBV5-1|TRBJ1-6
TGCGCCAGCAGCTTGAACGATGTCCGGTCACCCCTCCACTTT
CASSLNDVRSPLHF
>.|.|TRBV30|TRBJ1-6
TGTGCCTGGAGTGTACTCGGGGGGCGTTATAATTCACCCCTCCACTTT
CAWSVLGGRYNSPLHF
>.|.|TRBV5-1|TRBJ1-1
TGCGCCAGCAGCTTGGTCATTCAGGGTACAACTGAAGCTTTCTTT
CASSLVIQGTTEAFF
>TRBD1|.|TRBV27|TRBJ2-2
TGTGCCAGCAGTACGGGCGGACAGGCGAACACCGGGGAGCTGTTTTTT
CASSTGGQANTGELFF
>TRBD2|.|TRBV9|TRBJ2-7
TGTGCCAGCAGCGGGGGGACTAGCGGGAGCGACGAGCAGTACTTC
CASSGGTSGSDEQYF
>TRBD1|.|TRBV29-1|TRBJ1-2
TGCAGCGTCCCGGACAGGACACGGTATGGCTACACCTTC
CSVPDRTRYGYTF
>.|.|TRBV6-5|TRBJ2-7
TGTGCCAGCAGGGGGGCACCTGGCCGTTCCTACGAGCAGTACTTC
CASRGAPGRSYEQYF
>TRBD1|.|TRBV28|TRBJ1-2
TGTGCCAGCAGACGCGGCGACAGGGTATTTTGGGGAGGTGGCTACACCTTC
CASRRGDRVFWGGGYTF
>TRBD1|many|TRBV10-3|TRBJ2-7
TGTGCCATCAGTGGGGGACAGTCCTTCTACGAGCAGTACTTC
CAISGGQSFYEQYF
>.|.|TRBV18|TRBJ1-1
TGTGCCAGCTCCCGCTTAGACCCTAGTCTGAACACTGAAGCTTTCTTT
CASSRLDPSLNTEAFF
>TRBD1|.|TRBV27|TRBJ2-7
TGTGCCAGCAGTTCGGGACAGGGAATTTCCTACGAGCAGTACTTC
CASSSGQGISYEQYF
>TRBD1|.|TRBV2|TRBJ2-7
TGTGCCAGCGTCGTAGGACAGGGGATTATCAGCGAGCAGTACTTC
CASVVGQGIISEQYF
>.|.|TRBV27|TRBJ1-6
TGTGCCAGCAGTTTAGGGGGGACCTATAATTCACCCCTCCACTTT
CASSLGGTYNSPLHF
>TRBD1|.|TRBV4-1|TRBJ1-1
TGCGCCAGCAGCCGCCGGGACAGGGTCACTGAAGCTTTCTTT
CASSRRDRVTEAFF
>TRBD1|.|TRBV18|TRBJ1-5
TGTGCCAGCTCATCGGGACAGGGAGCGCCCCAGCATTTT
CASSSGQGAPQHF
>.|.|TRBV11-2|TRBJ2-1
TGTGCCAGCAGCCCAATACCCGCAGGTAATGAGCAGTTCTTC
CASSPIPAGNEQFF
>.|.|TRBV19|TRBJ2-1
TGTGCCAGTAGCAGAGGGACTCGCGCAATTGAGCAGTTCTTC
CASSRGTRAIEQFF
>.|once|TRBV7-2|TRBJ2-7
TGTGCCAGCAGCTATTACAGGGATTCCTACGAGCAGTACTTC
CASSYYRDSYEQYF
>TRBD2|.|TRBV6-2/TRBV6-3|TRBJ2-7
TGTGCCAGCAGCCCCCGGGGGGCCCGCCTAGCGGGGGGACCTGGCGAGCAGTACTTC
CASSPRGARLAGGPGEQYF
>.|.|TRBV19|TRBJ1-5
TGTGCCAGTAGTTCGTCAGGCTTCGGAAGTAAGCCCCAGCATTTT
CASSSSGFGSKPQHF
>.|.|TRBV28|TRBJ1-2
TGTGCCAGCAGCTTTGGACTTGGGGGCTACACCTTC
CASSFGLGGYTF
>TRBD1|.|TRBV6-5|TRBJ2-7
TGTGCCAGCAGTCGGGGACAGGGGTCCTACGAGCAGTACTTC
CASSRGQGSYEQYF
>TRBD1|.|TRBV7-2|TRBJ1-2
TGTGCCAGCAGCCCAGGGAAACAGGGGAATGGCTACACCTTC
CASSPGKQGNGYTF
>TRBD2|.|TRBV7-7|TRBJ2-1
TGTGCTAGCAGCTTAGGACTAGCTAACAATGAGCAGTTCTTC
CASSLGLANNEQFF
>.|.|TRBV9|TRBJ1-6
TGTGCCAGCACCAGGGATAATTCACCCCTCCACTTT
CASTRDNSPLHF
>.|.|TRBV9|TRBJ1-2
TGTGCCAGCAGCCCACAGTACAAGGACTATGGCTACACCTTC
CASSPQYKDYGYTF
>TRBD1|.|TRBV28|TRBJ1-2
TGTGCCAGCAGTACGCTCATTGTAACAGGGGGCGACTATGGCTACACCTTC
CASSTLIVTGGDYGYTF
>.|.|TRBV6-5|TRBJ1-3
TGTGCCAGCAGAAACGGGTTTACTGGAAACACCATATATTTT
CASRNGFTGNTIYF
>.|.|TRBV6-5|TRBJ2-1
TGTGCCAGCAAGACAAGGGCCGAACAGGGCAATGAGCAGTTCTTC
CASKTRAEQGNEQFF
>.|once|TRBV11-3|TRBJ2-2
TGTGCCAGCAGCTTAAGCCTCGACAAGAGGAACACCGGGGAGCTGTTTTTT
CASSLSLDKRNTGELFF
>.|.|TRBV27|TRBJ1-1
TGTGCCAGCAGTTTATCGAGGGAAAACACTGAAGCTTTCTTT
CASSLSRENTEAFF
>.|.|TRBV30|TRBJ1-1
TGTGCCTGGAGTGTACACGACATGTCTGAAGCTTTCTTT
CAWSVHDMSEAFF
>TRBD1|once|TRBV5-4|TRBJ2-2
TGTGCCAGCACCCAGGACAGGGGCAGAGTCGCCGGGGAGCTGTTTTTT
CASTQDRGRVAGELFF
>.|.|TRBV28|TRBJ1-2
TGTGCCAGCAGTTTCCCCAGGGGCCTTAATGGCTACACCTTC
CASSFPRGLNGYTF
>.|.|TRBV7-3|TRBJ2-7
TGTGCCAGCAGCTTAACAGGAGGCCGTTCCTACGAGCAGTACTTC
CASSLTGGRSYEQYF
>TRBD1|.|TRBV9|TRBJ1-1
TGTGCCAGCAGCGTAGGGGGGACAGGGGGTTTTACTGAAGCTTTCTTT
CASSVGGTGGFTEAFF
>.|.|TRBV28|TRBJ1-5
TGTGCCAGCAGTTTCCCTGCGAGGGTTCAGCCCCAGCATTTT
CASSFPARVQPQHF
>.|.|TRBV29-1|TRBJ2-7
TGCAGCGTTGAAATAAGAGGGCTTACCTACGAGCAGTACTTC
CSVEIRGLTYEQYF
>TRBD1|.|TRBV18|TRBJ2-1
TGTGCCAGCTCTCGAACAGGGGTCAATGAGCAGTTCTTC
CASSRTGVNEQFF
>TRBD2|.|TRBV11-3|TRBJ2-1
TGTGCCAGCAGCCAAGGACTAGCGGGAAACAATGAGCAGTTCTTC
CASSQGLAGNNEQFF
>.|.|TRBV6-5|TRBJ1-4
TGTGCCACCTCAGCGGGAGGGGTGGGAGAAAAACTGTTTTTT
CATSAGGVGEKLFF
>TRBD2|.|TRBV18|TRBJ2-3
TGTGCCAGCTCCCACAGCGGGGGGGACGGCACAGATACGCAGTATTTT
CASSHSGGDGTDTQYF
>.|.|TRBV7-9|TRBJ1-2
TGTGCCAGCAGCCCAAAGACAGTTAACTATGGCTACACCTTC
CASSPKTVNYGYTF
>TRBD1|.|TRBV7-2|TRBJ1-2
TGTGCCAGCAGCTTAATTCAGGGGACAGTTAATGGCTACACCTTC
CASSLIQGTVNGYTF
>.|.|TRBV28|TRBJ2-7
TGTGCCTCCCACCGGGGGTACGAGCAGTACTTC
CASHRGYEQYF
>TRBD2|.|TRBV5-6|TRBJ2-7
TGTGCCAGCAGCTCAGTTCCGGGACTAGCGAGCTACGAGCAGTACTTC
CASSSVPGLASYEQYF
>.|.|TRBV29-1|TRBJ2-6
TGCAGCGTTGGGTTCGGGTCGTCTGGGGCCAACGTCCTGACTTTC
CSVGFGSSGANVLTF
>.|.|TRBV19|TRBJ1-1
TGTGCCAGTAGTATAGAGGGCAGAACTGAAGCTTTCTTT
CASSIEGRTEAFF
>.|.|TRBV25-1|TRBJ1-4
TGTGCCAGCAGTGAATATACAACTAATGAAAAACTGTTTTTT
CASSEYTTNEKLFF
>.|once|TRBV5-1|TRBJ1-1
TGCGCCAGCAGCTTCCGAGGGAACATCAACACTGAAGCTTTCTTT
CASSFRGNINTEAFF
>.|.|TRBV11-3|TRBJ2-1
TGTGCCAGCAGCGTGGACTTATACAATGAGCAGTTCTTC
CASSVDLYNEQFF
>TRBD1|.|TRBV6-1|TRBJ1-5
TGTGCCAGCAGTGTTAATAGGGACAGGGCCGTTTTGAGCAATCAGCCCCAGCATTTT
CASSVNRDRAVLSNQPQHF
>TRBD1|.|TRBV19|TRBJ1-1
TGTGCCAGTAGTATCCGAGCGAACACAGGGGGCACATTGTACACTGAAGCTTTCTTT
CASSIRANTGGTLYTEAFF
>.|.|TRBV5-1|TRBJ1-4
TGCGCCAGCAGCCCGGGGAACTCGGCAACTAATGAAAAACTGTTTTTT
CASSPGNSATNEKLFF
>TRBD1|.|TRBV28|TRBJ2-4
TGTGCCACCTTAGACAGGGGGCCCAACATTCAGTACTTC
CATLDRGPNIQYF